The 5 T cell receptor beta chains given below trace back to one sample, sequenced in a study of CXCR3-negative and CXCR3-positive naive CD8 T cells. UMI-labeled 5' RACE yielded the TRB cDNA libraries. TCRdb reworked the 5' RACE reads into one entry per CDR3 protein, no DNA. The sample spans about 84,000 distinct CDR3 sequences; the ten largest clones claim 0.55% to 0.7%. Study outcomes and limitations: Compared with CXCR3-negative naive cells, CXCR3-positive naive cells showed more hydrophobic TRB CDR3s.

Their specific antigens are unknown. Specimen: naive CXCR3+ CD8+ T cells from blood. The subset here: CD45RO-CCR7+CD27+CD95- naive CD8+ T cells expressing CXCR3 (TNR3+). The receptor set was obtained from a human donor in good health. Some clones in this sample may be carry-over from other donors' samples.

V is TRBV28 and J is TRBJ2-1. The CDR3 sequence is 15 residues long. Germline values: CDR1 MDHEN, CDR2 SYDVKM. CDR3 protein: CASSLQERLYNEQFF.

This sequence joins TRBV29-1 and TRBJ1-4; TCRdb returns TRBD1, unconfirmable since there is no DNA. The CDR3 has 14 residues. Germline CDR1 and CDR2: SQVTM and ANQGSEA. The CDR3 reads CSVVFRDSNEKLFF.

The V gene is TRBV15, the J gene TRBJ1-1. The CDR3 contains 13 residues. CDR1 and CDR2 from the germline V gene are LNHNV and YYDKDF (reference sequence). The CDR3 reads CATGRVTYTEAFF. Full variable domain (rest looked up from reference TRBV15 and TRBJ1-1): DAMVIQNPRYQVTQFGKPVTLSCSQTLNHNVMYWYQQKSSQAPKLLFHYYDKDFNNEADTPDNFQSRRPNTSFCFLDIRSPGLGDTAMYLCATGRVTYTEAFFGQGTRLTVV.

The rearrangement uses TRBV27 and TRBJ2-2. This CDR3 has 14 residues. Germline V CDR1 and CDR2: MNHEY, SMNVEV (reference sequence). CDR3 in amino acids: CASSFVQNTGELFF.

The chain combines TRBV9 with TRBJ2-5. This CDR3 is built from 14 residues. From germline, CDR1 is SGDLS and CDR2 YYNGEE. The CDR3 loop reads CASSGSSGGETQYF.